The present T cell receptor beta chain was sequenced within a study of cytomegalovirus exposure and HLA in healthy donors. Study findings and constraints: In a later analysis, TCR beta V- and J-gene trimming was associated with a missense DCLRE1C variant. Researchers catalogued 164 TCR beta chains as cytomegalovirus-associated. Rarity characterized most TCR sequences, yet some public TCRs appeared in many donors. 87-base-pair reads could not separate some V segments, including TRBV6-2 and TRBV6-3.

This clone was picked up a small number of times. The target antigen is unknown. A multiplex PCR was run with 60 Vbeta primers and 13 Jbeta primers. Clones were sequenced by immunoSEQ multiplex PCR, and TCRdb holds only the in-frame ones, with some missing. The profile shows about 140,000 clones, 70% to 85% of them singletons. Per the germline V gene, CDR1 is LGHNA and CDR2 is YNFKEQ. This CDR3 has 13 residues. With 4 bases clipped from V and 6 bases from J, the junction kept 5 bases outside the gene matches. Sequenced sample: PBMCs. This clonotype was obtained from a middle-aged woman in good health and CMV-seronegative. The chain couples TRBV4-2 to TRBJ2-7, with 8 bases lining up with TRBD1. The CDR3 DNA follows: TGTGCCAGCAGCCCCGGACAGGGCGGCGAGCAGTACTTC. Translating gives CASSPGQGGEQYF.